These T cell receptor beta chains were read from a single sample in a study of shared clonotypes between healthy human individuals. Assay: immunoSEQ multiplex PCR; the TCRdb copy retains only in-frame clones and omits some. The data hold 2 million to 3 million clones, with roughly 93% observed a single time. Source material: naive CD4+ T cells from PBMCs. These receptors all come from a young man in good health. Some clones in this sample may be carry-over from other donors' samples. The CDR3 runs from the conserved cysteine through the conserved F or W. Some rows have no size entry. The others give once, few or many, or a class for an expanded clone.

v_call: TRBV14; clone_size: -; j_call: TRBJ2-1; cdr3_aa: CASSLVRQAPYNEQFF
v_call: TRBV9; clone_size: -; j_call: TRBJ1-2; cdr3_aa: CASSPDIGYGYTF
v_call: TRBV19; clone_size: -; j_call: TRBJ2-7; cdr3_aa: CASSSRAGAYEQYF
v_call: TRBV5-1; clone_size: -; j_call: TRBJ1-1; cdr3_aa: CASLAGTGGTEAFF
v_call: TRBV9; clone_size: -; j_call: TRBJ1-2; cdr3_aa: CASTPLGGQGSYGYTF
v_call: TRBV28; clone_size: -; j_call: TRBJ2-1; cdr3_aa: CASSSEGWSAMDEQFF
v_call: TRBV13; clone_size: -; j_call: TRBJ1-4; cdr3_aa: CASRRDGEKLFF
v_call: TRBV6-6; clone_size: -; j_call: TRBJ1-2; cdr3_aa: CASSINPRDGYTF
v_call: TRBV29-1; clone_size: -; j_call: TRBJ1-1; cdr3_aa: CSAGGDGNTEAFF
v_call: TRBV27; clone_size: few; j_call: TRBJ2-7; cdr3_aa: CASSLSRSYEQYF